This is a list of T cell receptor beta chains from one sample in a study of yellow fever vaccine responses in identical twins. TCRdb reanalysed the RT-PCR reads using MiXCR and keeps one entry per CDR3 protein. The data contain roughly 20,000 distinct CDR3 sequences, around 70% of them singletons. Specimen: T cells from blood (PBMCs), unsorted or a sorted subset (not recorded which), collected before or after yellow fever vaccination (not recorded which). Receptors were obtained from a woman under 30 who received the yellow fever vaccine. Each CDR3 is given with its conserved first and last residue. The order of the fields is CDR3 DNA, CDR3 protein, J gene, V gene, clone size, D gene. The D gene is left open where the match is weak. Clone size is shown for a subset of rows, as once, few, many or a class of expanded clone.

cdr3_nt: TGTGCCAGCAGCTTGTGGGCAGGGGAGGTTCAAGAGACCCAGTACTTC; cdr3_aa: CASSLWAGEVQETQYF; j_call: TRBJ2-5; v_call: TRBV7-6; clone_size: NA; d_call: NA
cdr3_nt: TGTGCCATCACCAAGGGGGGAAACACTGAAGCTTTCTTT; cdr3_aa: CAITKGGNTEAFF; j_call: TRBJ1-1; v_call: TRBV10-3; clone_size: NA; d_call: NA
cdr3_nt: TGTGCCAGCAGCTTTTTAGGGGGTTCTGAGACCCAGTACTTC; cdr3_aa: CASSFLGGSETQYF; j_call: TRBJ2-5; v_call: TRBV7-8; clone_size: NA; d_call: NA
cdr3_nt: TGTGCCAGCGACGAACTAGCGACCTCCTACAATGAGCAGTTCTTC; cdr3_aa: CASDELATSYNEQFF; j_call: TRBJ2-1; v_call: TRBV2; clone_size: NA; d_call: TRBD2
cdr3_nt: TGCGCCAGCCACCCTCCCTGGGCAGGGAGCACCGGGGAGCTGTTTTTT; cdr3_aa: CASHPPWAGSTGELFF; j_call: TRBJ2-2; v_call: TRBV5-1; clone_size: few; d_call: NA
cdr3_nt: TGTGCCAGCAGCCTGGGGACCCAAAATGAGCAGTTCTTC; cdr3_aa: CASSLGTQNEQFF; j_call: TRBJ2-1; v_call: TRBV11-3; clone_size: few; d_call: NA
cdr3_nt: TGTGCCAGCAGAGACAGGGGTAACACCATATATTTT; cdr3_aa: CASRDRGNTIYF; j_call: TRBJ1-3; v_call: TRBV2; clone_size: few; d_call: TRBD1
cdr3_nt: TGCAGCGCTGACGGATTGAACACTGAAGCTTTCTTT; cdr3_aa: CSADGLNTEAFF; j_call: TRBJ1-1; v_call: TRBV29-1; clone_size: few; d_call: NA
cdr3_nt: TGTGCCAGCAGTTTAGGTCCACTGTCAGATACGCAGTATTTT; cdr3_aa: CASSLGPLSDTQYF; j_call: TRBJ2-3; v_call: TRBV12-3/TRBV12-4; clone_size: NA; d_call: NA
cdr3_nt: TGCGCCAGCAGCTGGAAAGGACAAGAGACCCAGTACTTC; cdr3_aa: CASSWKGQETQYF; j_call: TRBJ2-5; v_call: TRBV5-1; clone_size: few; d_call: NA
cdr3_nt: TGTGCCAGCAGCCCCCAGGGAGTACGAGACTACAATGAGCAGTTCTTC; cdr3_aa: CASSPQGVRDYNEQFF; j_call: TRBJ2-1; v_call: TRBV5-5; clone_size: NA; d_call: NA
cdr3_nt: TGTGCCAGCAGCTCCGTGGGAGAGACCCAGTACTTC; cdr3_aa: CASSSVGETQYF; j_call: TRBJ2-5; v_call: TRBV7-6; clone_size: NA; d_call: NA
cdr3_nt: TGCAGCGAAGGGACTAGCGGTTACGAGCAGTACTTC; cdr3_aa: CSEGTSGYEQYF; j_call: TRBJ2-7; v_call: TRBV29-1; clone_size: few; d_call: TRBD2